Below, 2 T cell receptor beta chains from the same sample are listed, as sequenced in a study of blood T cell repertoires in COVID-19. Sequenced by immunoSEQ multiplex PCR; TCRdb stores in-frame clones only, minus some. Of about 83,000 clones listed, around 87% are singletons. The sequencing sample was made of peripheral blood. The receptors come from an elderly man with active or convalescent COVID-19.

The CDR3 is CASSRGGQSNQPQHF. CDR3 in DNA: TGTGCCAGCTCACGTGGGGGACAGAGCAATCAGCCCCAGCATTTT. The chain employs TRBV18 and TRBJ1-5, with 7 bases fitting TRBD1. This CDR3 comprises 15 residues. The ends lost 4 bases at V and 1 base at J; junction bases unmatched: 4. CDR1 is KGHSH and CDR2 is LQKENI in the germline V gene.

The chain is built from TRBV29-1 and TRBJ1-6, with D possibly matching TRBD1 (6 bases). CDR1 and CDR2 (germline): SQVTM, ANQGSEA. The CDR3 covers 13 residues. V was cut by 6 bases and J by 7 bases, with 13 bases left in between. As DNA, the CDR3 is TGCAGCGTATCCGCGCAGGGGAATTCACCCCTCCACTTT. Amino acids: CSVSAQGNSPLHF.